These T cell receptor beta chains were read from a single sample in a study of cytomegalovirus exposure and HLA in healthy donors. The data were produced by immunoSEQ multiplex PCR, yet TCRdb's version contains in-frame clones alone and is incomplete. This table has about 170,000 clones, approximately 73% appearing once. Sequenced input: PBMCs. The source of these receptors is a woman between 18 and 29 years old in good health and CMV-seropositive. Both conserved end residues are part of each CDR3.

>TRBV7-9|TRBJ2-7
CSSSTDRGIAYEQYF
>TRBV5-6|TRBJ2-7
CASSFEGGGTHEQYF
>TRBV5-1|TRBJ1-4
CASSLAGQGNEKLFF
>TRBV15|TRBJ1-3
CATSREGAIGNTIYF
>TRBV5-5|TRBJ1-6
CASSTTNRVDSPLHF
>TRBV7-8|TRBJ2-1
CASSLDRYGEQFF
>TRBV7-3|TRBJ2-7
CASSSREGYEQYF
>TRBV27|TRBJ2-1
CASSLGQGGYNEQFF
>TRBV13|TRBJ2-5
CASSLIGGHQETQYF
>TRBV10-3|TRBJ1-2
CAISEGTGDYGYTF
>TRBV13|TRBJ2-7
CASSFSTSYEQYF
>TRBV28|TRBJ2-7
CASILQGSSYEQYF
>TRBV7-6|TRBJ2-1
CASSLRLRVSEQFF
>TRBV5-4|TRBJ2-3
CASRYGRQGPDTQYF
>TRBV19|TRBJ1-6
CASSISLDRGLADSPLHF
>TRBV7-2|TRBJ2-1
CASSLSVGTSYNEQFF
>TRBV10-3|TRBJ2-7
CAISDRTSGNEQYF
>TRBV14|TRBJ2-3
CASSRPGTSGGADTQYF
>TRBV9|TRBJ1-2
CASSVQGTYGYTF
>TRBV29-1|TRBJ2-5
CSVGRDSGAKTQYF
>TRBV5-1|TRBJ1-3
CASSLPGTAGNTIYF
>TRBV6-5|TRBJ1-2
CASSSGTGGWGYTF
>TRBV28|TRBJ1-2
CASSSGQALYGYTF
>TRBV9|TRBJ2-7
CASSVGGLSHEQYF
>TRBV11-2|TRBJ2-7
CASSLGHGGFWEQYF
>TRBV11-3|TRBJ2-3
CASSPSAATSTDTQYF
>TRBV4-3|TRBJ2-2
CASSLHLQGAGELFF
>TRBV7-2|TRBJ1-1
CASSFGGARNTEAFF
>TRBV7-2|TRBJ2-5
CASSLGRKETQYF
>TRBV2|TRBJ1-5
CASSDGEGTPQPQHF
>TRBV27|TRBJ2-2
CASSWTSDTGELFF
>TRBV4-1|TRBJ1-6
CASSARQGTYNSPLHF
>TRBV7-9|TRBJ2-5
CASSPGGKGETQYF
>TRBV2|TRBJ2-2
CASSEKAGGPGTGELFF
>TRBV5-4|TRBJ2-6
CASSNPEQGPYSGANVLTF
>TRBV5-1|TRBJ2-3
CASSLWLAGAGGTDTQYF
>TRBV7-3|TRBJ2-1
CASSLTAANEQFF
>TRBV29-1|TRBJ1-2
CSVDQGAPEGYTF
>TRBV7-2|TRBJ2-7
CASSLWQGGPYEQYF
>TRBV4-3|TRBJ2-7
CASSLGTGVYEQYF
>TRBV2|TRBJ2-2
CASGRANTGELFF
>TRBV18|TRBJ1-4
CASSTDPWREKLFF
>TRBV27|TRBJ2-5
CASSLSWASGQETQYF